The entry that follows covers one T cell receptor beta chain sequence. As originally analysed: From reference gene primer amplification, estimates of nucleated cell counts were derived. Some clones are missing from TCRdb's copy, which holds only in-frame ones; the method was immunoSEQ multiplex PCR. That table furnishes V, J and clone size, whereas the DNA furnished D and trimming. This repertoire shows 20,000 to 25,000 clones, approximately 83% found once; its top ten account for around 46%. This sample is part of a study of blood T cell repertoires in COVID-19. On the study more broadly: The United States, Italy and Spain provided the acute and convalescent COVID-19 samples. From T cells, B-cell-depleted T cells, or PBMCs came the material, which was cDNA or gDNA.

The V gene's germline CDR1 is SGHTA and CDR2 FQGTGA. Losses at the gene ends were 2 bases for V and 5 bases for J; bases not matched to a gene: 8. The CDR3 is 15 residues long. Sequenced: peripheral blood. The chain uses TRBV7-3 and TRBJ2-5; 7 bases are shared with TRBD2. This TCR was sampled from a man in his 70s with acute or convalescent COVID-19. This chain's CDR3 is CASSLGAGVQETQYF. The CDR3 DNA reads as TGTGCCAGCAGCTTAGGTGCGGGAGTTCAGGAGACCCAGTACTTC.